The clone carrying this T cell receptor (beta chain) occurred a few times. At one boundary the junction diverges from the germline segment, which might be a read error. This sample was taken from a study of blood T cells in healthy people across ages. Together with a sample-barcoded 5' primer, a J-beta primer mix was included in a second PCR lasting about 7 to 11 cycles. TCRdb re-called the 5' RACE reads with MiXCR, one entry per CDR3 protein. The data contain 700,000 or so distinct CDR3 sequences, about 20% of them seen just once; the ten biggest clones take up under 25%. The CDR3 has 13 amino acids.

This sequence joins TRBV12-3 or TRBV12-4 and TRBJ2-1, with a weak D call TRBD2 (6 bases). The sequence derives from a man between 65 and 85 years old in good health. Sequences were obtained from blood. CDR3 region: CASSLRGWDEQFF. The CDR3, as DNA: TGTGCTAGCAGTTTGCGGGGTTGGGATGAGCAGTTCTTC.